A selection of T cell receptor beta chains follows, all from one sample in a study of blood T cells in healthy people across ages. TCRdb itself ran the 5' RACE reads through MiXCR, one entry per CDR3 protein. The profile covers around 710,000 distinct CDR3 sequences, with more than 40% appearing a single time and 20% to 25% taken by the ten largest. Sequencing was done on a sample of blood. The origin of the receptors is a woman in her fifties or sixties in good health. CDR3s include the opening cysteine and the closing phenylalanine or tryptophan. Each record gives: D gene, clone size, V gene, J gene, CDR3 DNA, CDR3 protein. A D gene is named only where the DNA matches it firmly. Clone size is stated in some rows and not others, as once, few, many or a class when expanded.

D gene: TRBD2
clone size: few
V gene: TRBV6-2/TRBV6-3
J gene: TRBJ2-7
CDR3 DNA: TGTGCCAGCAGAGCACCGGGACTAGGGTCCGGGGAGCAGTACTTC
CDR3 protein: CASRAPGLGSGEQYF

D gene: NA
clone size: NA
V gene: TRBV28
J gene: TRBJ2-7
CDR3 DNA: TGTGCCAGCACCTGGGGGGGCCTATCCTACGAGCAGTACTTC
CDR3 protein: CASTWGGLSYEQYF

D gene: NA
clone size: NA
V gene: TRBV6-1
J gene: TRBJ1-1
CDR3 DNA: TGTGCCAGCAGTCGGACAGCGCAAACTGAAGCTTTCTTT
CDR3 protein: CASSRTAQTEAFF

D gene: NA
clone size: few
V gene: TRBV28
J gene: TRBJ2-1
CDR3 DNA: TGTGCCAGCAGTCGTAGCGGAGATTACAATGAGCAGTTCTTC
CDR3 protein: CASSRSGDYNEQFF

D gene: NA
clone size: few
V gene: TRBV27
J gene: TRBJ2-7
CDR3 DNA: TGTGCCAGCAGTTCACGGGGCGTCGAGCAGTACTTC
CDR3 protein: CASSSRGVEQYF

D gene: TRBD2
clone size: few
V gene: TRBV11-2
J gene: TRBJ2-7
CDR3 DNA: TGTGCCAGCAGGACGTTTAGCGGGAGGACTTCCTACGAGCAGTACTTC
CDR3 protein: CASRTFSGRTSYEQYF

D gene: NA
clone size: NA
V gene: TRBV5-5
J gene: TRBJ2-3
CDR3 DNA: TGTGCCAGCAGCCCGAGCGGAGGTAGCACAGATGCGCAGTATTTT
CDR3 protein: CASSPSGGSTDAQYF

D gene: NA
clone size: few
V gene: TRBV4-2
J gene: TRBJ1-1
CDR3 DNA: TGTGCCAGCAGCCAAGGAGGGTTAGCAATGAACACTGAAGCTTTCTTT
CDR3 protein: CASSQGGLAMNTEAFF

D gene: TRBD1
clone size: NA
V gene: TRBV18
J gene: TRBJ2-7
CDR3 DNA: TGTGCCAGCTCACCACCAGGGGACAGGGATGGGGAGCAGTACTTC
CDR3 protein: CASSPPGDRDGEQYF

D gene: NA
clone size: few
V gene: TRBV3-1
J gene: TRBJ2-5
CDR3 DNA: TGTGCCAGCAGCAAGGGAGGCTTTCGGTCCCAGTACTTC
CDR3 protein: CASSKGGFRSQYF

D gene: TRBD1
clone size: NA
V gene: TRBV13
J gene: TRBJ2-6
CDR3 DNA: TGTGCCAGCAGCAGGGGACAGATAGTCTCTGGGGCCAACGTCCTGACTTTC
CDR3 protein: CASSRGQIVSGANVLTF

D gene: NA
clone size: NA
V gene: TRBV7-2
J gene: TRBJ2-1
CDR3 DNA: TGTGCCAGCAGCCCCCGGTTGGGCGGGAAGGAGCAGTTCTTC
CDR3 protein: CASSPRLGGKEQFF

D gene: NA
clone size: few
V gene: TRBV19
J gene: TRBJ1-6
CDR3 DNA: TGTGCCAGTAGTATGGGTGGCAGGGGTTCACCCCTCCACTTT
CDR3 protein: CASSMGGRGSPLHF

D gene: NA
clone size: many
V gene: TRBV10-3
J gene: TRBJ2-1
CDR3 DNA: TGTGCCATCCGGCAGCCCGATATTGGTTACAATGAGCAGTTCTTC
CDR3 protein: CAIRQPDIGYNEQFF

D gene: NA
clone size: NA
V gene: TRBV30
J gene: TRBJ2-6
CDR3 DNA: TGTGCCTGGAGCATTGGACAGTCTGGGGCCAACGTCCTGACTTTC
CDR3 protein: CAWSIGQSGANVLTF

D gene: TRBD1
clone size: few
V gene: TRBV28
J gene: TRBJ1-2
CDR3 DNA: TGTGCCAGCAGGACAGGGGGATCTAACTATGGCTACACCTTC
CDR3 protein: CASRTGGSNYGYTF

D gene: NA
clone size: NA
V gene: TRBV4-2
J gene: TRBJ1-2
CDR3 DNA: TGTGCCAGCAGCGAAGCCGGGACACAAAACCTTAACTATGGCTACACCTTC
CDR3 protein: CASSEAGTQNLNYGYTF

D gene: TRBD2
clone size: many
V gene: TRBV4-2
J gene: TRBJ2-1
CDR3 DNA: TGTGCCAGCAGCCAAGGCGTGGGGACTAGCGGCGAGCAGTTCTTC
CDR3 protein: CASSQGVGTSGEQFF

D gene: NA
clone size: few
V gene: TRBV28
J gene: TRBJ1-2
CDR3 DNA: TGTGCCAGCAGTTATTACAGCTATGGCTACACCTTC
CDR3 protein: CASSYYSYGYTF

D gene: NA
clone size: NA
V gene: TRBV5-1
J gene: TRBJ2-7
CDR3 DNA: TGCGCCAGCACTCGCCGAGAAGCTAGCTACGAGCAGTACTTC
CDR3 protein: CASTRREASYEQYF

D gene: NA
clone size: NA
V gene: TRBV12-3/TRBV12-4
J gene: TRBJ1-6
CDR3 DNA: TGTGCCAGCAGTAACAGGGTCAGGAATTCACCCCTCCACTTT
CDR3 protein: CASSNRVRNSPLHF

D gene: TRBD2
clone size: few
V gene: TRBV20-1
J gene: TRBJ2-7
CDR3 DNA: TGCAGTGCTAGAGAGGGTAGCGGGGGGACTTACGAGCAGTACTTC
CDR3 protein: CSAREGSGGTYEQYF

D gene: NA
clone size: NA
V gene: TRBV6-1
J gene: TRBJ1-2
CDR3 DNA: TGTGCCAGCAGTTTCGGACTGACACGGGGGGATGGCTACACCTTC
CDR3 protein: CASSFGLTRGDGYTF

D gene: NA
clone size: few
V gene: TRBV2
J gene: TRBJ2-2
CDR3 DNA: TGTGCCAGCAGTGAAGCGCGGGGCACCGGGGAGCTGTTTTTT
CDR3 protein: CASSEARGTGELFF

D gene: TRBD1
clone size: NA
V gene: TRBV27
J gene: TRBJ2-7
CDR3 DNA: TGTGCCACTAGGACAGGGGTCTACAAGCAGTACTTC
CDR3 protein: CATRTGVYKQYF

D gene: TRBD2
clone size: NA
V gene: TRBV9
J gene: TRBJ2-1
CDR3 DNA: TGTGCCAGCAGCGCCGGGACTAGCGGGAGAAATGAGCAGTTCTTC
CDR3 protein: CASSAGTSGRNEQFF

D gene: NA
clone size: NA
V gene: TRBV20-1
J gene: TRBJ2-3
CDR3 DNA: TGCAGTGCTAGAGATCGGGCGAGAGGTGGAGATACGCAGTATTTT
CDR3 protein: CSARDRARGGDTQYF

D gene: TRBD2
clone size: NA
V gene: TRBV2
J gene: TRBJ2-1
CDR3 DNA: TGTGCCAGCATGGGGACTAGCGGGGGGTATGGTGAGCAGTTCTTC
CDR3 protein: CASMGTSGGYGEQFF

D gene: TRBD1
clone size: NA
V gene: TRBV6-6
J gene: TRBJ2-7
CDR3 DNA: TGTGCCAGCAGTTACTCGACCTGGGACAGAAACTCCTACGAGCAGTACTTC
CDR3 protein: CASSYSTWDRNSYEQYF

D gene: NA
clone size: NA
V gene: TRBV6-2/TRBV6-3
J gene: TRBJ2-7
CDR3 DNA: TGTGCCAGCAGTTCAGGGGGGGCGAATTTTGGATCGTCCTACGAGCAGTACTTC
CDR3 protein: CASSSGGANFGSSYEQYF

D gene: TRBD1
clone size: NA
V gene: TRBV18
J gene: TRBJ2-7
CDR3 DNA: TGTGCCAGCTCACCACCGGGCGGCGGACAGGGGGCGATCTACGAGCAGTACTTC
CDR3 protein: CASSPPGGGQGAIYEQYF

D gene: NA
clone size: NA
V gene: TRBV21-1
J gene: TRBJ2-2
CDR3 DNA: TGTGCCAGCAGTAACCGAAGGGGGAGCACCGGGGAGCTGTTTTTT
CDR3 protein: CASSNRRGSTGELFF

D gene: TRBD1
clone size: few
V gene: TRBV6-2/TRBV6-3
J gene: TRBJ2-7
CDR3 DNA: TGTGCCAGCGGCAACAGGGGTTCTTACGAGCAGTACTTC
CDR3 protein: CASGNRGSYEQYF

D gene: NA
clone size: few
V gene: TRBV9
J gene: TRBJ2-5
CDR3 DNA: TGTGCCAGCAGCGTAGGGGGTAGACTAGATCTCCAGGAGACCCAGTACTTC
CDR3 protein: CASSVGGRLDLQETQYF

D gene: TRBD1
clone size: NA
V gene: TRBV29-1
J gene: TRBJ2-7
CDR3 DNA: TGCAGCGTTGAAATCCCGGACAGGTCCTCCTACGAGCAGTACTTC
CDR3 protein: CSVEIPDRSSYEQYF

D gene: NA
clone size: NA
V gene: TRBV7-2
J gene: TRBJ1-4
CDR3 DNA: TGTGCCAGCAGCTTGGGGGCGACGGCTACGGGAAAACTGTTTTTT
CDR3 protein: CASSLGATATGKLFF

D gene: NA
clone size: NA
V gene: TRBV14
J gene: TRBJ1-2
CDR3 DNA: TGTGCCAGCAGCCCGAAGGTGGGAAGAAGCTATGGCTACACCTTC
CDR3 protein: CASSPKVGRSYGYTF

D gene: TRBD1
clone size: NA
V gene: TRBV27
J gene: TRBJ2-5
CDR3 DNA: TGTGCCAGCAGTTTAGGGCCCCTGGACAGGGGGCCAGGATGGGAGACCCAGTACTTC
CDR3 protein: CASSLGPLDRGPGWETQYF

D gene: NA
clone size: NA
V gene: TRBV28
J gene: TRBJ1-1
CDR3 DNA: TGTGCCAGCGGCGCGTTGAACACTGAAGCTTTCTTT
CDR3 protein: CASGALNTEAFF

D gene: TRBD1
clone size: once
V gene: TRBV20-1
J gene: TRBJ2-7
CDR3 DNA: TGCAGTGTCGGCGGGACAGGGCTATACGAGCAGTACTTC
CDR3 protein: CSVGGTGLYEQYF

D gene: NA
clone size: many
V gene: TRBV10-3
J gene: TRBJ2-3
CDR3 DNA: TGTGCCATCACTTCGGGGCGAGCAGACGGAGATACGCAGTATTTT
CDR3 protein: CAITSGRADGDTQYF

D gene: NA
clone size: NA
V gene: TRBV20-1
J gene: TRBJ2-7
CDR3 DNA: TGCAGTGCTAGTCCGGGTTCAGCCTACGAGCAGTACTTC
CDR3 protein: CSASPGSAYEQYF

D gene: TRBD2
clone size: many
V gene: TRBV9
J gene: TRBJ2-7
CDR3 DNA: TGTGCCAGCAGCGTAGAGGGAGGGAGAATAGGCGAGCAGTACTTC
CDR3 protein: CASSVEGGRIGEQYF